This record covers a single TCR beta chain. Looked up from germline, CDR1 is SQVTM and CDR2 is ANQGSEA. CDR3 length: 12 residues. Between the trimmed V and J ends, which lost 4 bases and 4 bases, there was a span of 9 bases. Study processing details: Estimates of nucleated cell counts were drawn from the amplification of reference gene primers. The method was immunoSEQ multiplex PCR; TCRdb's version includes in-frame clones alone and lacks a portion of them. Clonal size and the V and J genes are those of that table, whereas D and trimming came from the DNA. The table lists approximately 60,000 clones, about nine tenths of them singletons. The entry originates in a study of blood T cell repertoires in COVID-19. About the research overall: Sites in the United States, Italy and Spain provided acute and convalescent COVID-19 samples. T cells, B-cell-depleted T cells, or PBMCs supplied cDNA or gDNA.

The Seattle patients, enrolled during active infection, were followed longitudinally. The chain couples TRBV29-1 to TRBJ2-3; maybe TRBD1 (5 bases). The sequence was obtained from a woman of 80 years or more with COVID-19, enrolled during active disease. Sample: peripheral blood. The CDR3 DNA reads TGCAGCGTTGTCAGGGTGGCAGATACGCAGTATTTT. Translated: CSVVRVADTQYF.